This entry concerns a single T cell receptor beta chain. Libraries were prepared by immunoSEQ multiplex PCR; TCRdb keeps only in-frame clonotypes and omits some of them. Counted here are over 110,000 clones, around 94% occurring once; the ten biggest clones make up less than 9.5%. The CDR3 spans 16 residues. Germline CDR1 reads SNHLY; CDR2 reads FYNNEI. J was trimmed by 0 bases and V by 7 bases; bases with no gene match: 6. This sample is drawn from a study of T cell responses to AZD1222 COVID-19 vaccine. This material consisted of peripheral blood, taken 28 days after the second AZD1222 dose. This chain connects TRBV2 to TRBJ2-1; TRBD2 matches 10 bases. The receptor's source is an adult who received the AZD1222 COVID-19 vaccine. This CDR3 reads CASTVASGGSYNEQFF. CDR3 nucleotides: TGTGCCAGCACTGTCGCTAGCGGGGGCTCCTACAATGAGCAGTTCTTC.